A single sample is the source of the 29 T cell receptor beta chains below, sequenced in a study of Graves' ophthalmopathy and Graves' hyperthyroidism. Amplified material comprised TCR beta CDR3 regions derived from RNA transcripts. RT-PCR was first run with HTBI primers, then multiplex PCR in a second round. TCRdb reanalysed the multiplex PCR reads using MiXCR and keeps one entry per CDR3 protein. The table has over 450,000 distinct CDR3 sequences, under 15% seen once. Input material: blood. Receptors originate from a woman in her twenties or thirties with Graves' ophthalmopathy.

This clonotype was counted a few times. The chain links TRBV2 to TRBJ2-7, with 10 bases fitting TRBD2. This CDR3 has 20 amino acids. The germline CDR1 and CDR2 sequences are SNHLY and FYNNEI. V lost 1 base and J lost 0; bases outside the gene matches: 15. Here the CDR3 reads CASSEGGGLNSGRPSYEQYF. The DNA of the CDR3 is TGTGCCAGCAGTGAAGGCGGGGGGCTAAATAGCGGGAGGCCCTCCTACGAGCAGTACTTC.

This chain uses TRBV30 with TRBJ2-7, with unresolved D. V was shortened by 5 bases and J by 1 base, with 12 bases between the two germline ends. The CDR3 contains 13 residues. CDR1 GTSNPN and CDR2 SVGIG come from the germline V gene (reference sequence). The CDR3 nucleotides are TGTGCCTGGGCCCCGCCGGCATCCTACGAGCAGTACTTC. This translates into CAWAPPASYEQYF.

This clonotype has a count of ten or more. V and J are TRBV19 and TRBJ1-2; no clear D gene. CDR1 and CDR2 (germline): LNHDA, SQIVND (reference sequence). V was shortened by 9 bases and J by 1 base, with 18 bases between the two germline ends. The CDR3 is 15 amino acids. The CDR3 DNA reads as TGTGCCAGCACCCCAGGACCCTTTAATAACTATGGCTACACCTTC. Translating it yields CASTPGPFNNYGYTF.

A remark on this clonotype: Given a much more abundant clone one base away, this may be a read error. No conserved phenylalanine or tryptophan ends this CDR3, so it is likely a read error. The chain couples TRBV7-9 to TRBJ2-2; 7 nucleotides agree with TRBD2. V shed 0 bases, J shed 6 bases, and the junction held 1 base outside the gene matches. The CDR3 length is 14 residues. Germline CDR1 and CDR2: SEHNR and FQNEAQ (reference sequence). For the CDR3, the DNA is TGTGCCAGCAGCTTAGCGCGGGAGTCCGGGGAGCTGTTTTTG. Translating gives CASSLARESGELFL.

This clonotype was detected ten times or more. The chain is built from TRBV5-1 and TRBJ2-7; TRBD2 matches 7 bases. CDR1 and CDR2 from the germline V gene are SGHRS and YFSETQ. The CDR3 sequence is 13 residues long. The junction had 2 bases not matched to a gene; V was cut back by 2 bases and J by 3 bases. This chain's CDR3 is CASSFTSDYEQYF. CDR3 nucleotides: TGCGCCAGCAGCTTCACTAGCGACTACGAGCAGTACTTC.

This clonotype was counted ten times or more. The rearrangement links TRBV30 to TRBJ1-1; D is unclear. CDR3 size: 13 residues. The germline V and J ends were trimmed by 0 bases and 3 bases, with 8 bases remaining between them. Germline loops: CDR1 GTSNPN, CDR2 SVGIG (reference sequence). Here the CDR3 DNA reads TGTGCCTGGAGTGTACTGGGGTACACTGAAGCTTTCTTT. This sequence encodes CAWSVLGYTEAFF.

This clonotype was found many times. The CDR3 coding sequence is TGTGCCAGCAGTGACCTAGCCCGGGGCGGGAATCAGCCCCAGCATTTT. This codes for CASSDLARGGNQPQHF. V gene TRBV6-4 combines with J gene TRBJ1-5; D perhaps matches TRBD1 (5 bases). Between the trimmed V and J ends, which lost 2 bases and 4 bases, there was a span of 15 bases. The CDR3 contains 16 residues. The germline gives CDR1 MRHNA, CDR2 SNTAGT.

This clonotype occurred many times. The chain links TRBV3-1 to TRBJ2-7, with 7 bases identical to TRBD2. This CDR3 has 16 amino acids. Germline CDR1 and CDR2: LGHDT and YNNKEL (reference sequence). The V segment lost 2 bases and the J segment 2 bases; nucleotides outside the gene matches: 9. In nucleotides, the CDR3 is TGTGCCAGCAGCCAACACTATAGCGGGCTGACCTACGAGCAGTACTTC. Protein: CASSQHYSGLTYEQYF.

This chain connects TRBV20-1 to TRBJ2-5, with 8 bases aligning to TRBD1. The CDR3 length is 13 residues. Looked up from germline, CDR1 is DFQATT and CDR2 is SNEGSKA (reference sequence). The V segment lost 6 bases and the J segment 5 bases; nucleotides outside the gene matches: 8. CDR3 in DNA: TGCAGTGCCGAGCCAGGGGGCTCGGAGACCCAGTACTTC. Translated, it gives CSAEPGGSETQYF.

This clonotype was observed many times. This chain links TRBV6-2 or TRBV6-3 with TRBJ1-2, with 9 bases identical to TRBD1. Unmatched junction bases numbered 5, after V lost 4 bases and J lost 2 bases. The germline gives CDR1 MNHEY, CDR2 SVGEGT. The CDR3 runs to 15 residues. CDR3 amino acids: CASSWAGTGNYGYTF. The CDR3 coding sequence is TGTGCCAGCAGTTGGGCCGGGACAGGGAACTATGGCTACACCTTC.

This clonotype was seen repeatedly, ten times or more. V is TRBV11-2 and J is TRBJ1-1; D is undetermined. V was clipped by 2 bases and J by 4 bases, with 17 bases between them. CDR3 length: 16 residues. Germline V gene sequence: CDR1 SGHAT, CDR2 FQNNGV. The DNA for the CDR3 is TGTGCCAGCAGCTTAAGGTCCCCCACTCGGTCCACTGAAGCTTTCTTT. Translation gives CASSLRSPTRSTEAFF.

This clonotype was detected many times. The CDR3 spells CASSLRGVTEAFF. CDR3 coding DNA: TGTGCCAGCAGCCTCAGGGGTGTCACTGAAGCTTTCTTT. The V call is TRBV7-2, the J call TRBJ1-1; D may be TRBD1 (6 bases). Between the trimmed V and J ends, which lost 5 bases and 4 bases, there was a span of 11 bases. CDR3 size: 13 residues. CDR1 and CDR2 from the germline V gene are SGHTA and FQGNSA.

The CDR3 loop reads CASSGLRTGANYGYTF. CDR3 DNA: TGTGCCAGCAGTGGCCTGAGGACAGGGGCTAACTATGGCTACACCTTC. V is TRBV6-1 and J is TRBJ1-2, with 9 bases fitting TRBD1. CDR1 MNHNS and CDR2 SASEGT come from the germline V gene. The CDR3 spans 16 residues. Trimming cost V 4 bases and J 0 bases; bases outside gene matches: 6.

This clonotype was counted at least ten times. The CDR3 protein is CAWSEDGYGYTF. In nucleotides, the CDR3 is TGTGCCTGGAGTGAAGACGGATATGGCTACACCTTC. The rearrangement uses TRBV30 and TRBJ1-2; D unclear. In germline, CDR1 is GTSNPN, CDR2 SVGIG (reference sequence). The length of the CDR3 is 12 residues. Between the trimmed V and J ends, which lost 1 base and 5 bases, there was a span of 8 bases.

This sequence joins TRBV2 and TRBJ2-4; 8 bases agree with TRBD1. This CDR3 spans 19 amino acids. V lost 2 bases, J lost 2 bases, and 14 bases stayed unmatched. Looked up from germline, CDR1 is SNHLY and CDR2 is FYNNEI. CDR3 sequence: CASSERGFGQGVTKNIQYF. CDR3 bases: TGTGCCAGCAGTGAAAGGGGATTTGGACAGGGAGTTACCAAAAACATTCAGTACTTC.

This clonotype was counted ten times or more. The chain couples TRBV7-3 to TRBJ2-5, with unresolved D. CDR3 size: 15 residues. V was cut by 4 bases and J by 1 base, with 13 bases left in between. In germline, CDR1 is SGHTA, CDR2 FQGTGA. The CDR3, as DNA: TGTGCCAGCAGCTGGGCAGGCGGCTTCCAAGAGACCCAGTACTTC. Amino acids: CASSWAGGFQETQYF. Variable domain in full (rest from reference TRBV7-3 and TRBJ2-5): GAGVSQTPSNKVTEKGKYVELRCDPISGHTALYWYRQSLGQGPEFLIYFQGTGAADDSGLPNDRFFAVRPEGSVSTLKIQRTERGDSAVYLCASSWAGGFQETQYFGPGTRLLVL.

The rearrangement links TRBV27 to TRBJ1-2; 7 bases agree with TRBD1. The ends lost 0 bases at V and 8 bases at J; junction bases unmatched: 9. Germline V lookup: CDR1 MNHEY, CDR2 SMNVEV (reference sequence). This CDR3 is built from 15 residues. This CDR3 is CASSLSSGGGRGYTF. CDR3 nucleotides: TGTGCCAGCAGTTTATCGTCAGGAGGGGGCCGAGGCTACACCTTC.

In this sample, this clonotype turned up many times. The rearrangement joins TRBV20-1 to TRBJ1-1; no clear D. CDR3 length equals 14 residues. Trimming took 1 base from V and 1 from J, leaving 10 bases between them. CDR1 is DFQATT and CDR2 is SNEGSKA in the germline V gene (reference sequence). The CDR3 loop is CSARATEWNTEAFF. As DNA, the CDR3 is TGCAGTGCTAGAGCCACAGAATGGAACACTGAAGCTTTCTTT.

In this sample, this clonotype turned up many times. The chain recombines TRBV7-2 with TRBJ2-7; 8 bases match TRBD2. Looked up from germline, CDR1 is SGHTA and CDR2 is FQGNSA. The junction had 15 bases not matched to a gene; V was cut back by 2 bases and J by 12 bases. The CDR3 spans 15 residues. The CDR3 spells CASSLRVVGRGGWYF. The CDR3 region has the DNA TGTGCCAGCAGCTTAAGGGTCGTCGGCCGCGGGGGGTGGTACTTC.

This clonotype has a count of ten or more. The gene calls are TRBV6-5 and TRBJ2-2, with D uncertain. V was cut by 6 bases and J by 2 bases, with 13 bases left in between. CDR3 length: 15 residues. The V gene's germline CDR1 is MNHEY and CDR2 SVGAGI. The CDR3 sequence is CASRLLPRNTGELFF. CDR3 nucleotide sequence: TGTGCCAGCAGGCTACTACCGAGAAACACCGGGGAGCTGTTTTTT.

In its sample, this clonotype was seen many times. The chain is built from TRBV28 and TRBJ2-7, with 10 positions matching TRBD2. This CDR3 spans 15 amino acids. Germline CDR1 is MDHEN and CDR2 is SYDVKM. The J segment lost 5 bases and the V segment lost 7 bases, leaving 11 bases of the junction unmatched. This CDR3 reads CASTDLAGVYHEQYF. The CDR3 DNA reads TGTGCCAGCACTGACCTAGCGGGAGTTTATCACGAGCAGTACTTC.

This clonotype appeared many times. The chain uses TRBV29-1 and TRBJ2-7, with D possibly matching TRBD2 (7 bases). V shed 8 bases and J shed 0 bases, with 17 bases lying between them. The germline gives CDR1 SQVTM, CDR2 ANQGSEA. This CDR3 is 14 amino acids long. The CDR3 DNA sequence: TGCAGCCCTAGGGGGGGGCAGAGCTCCTACGAGCAGTACTTC. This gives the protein CSPRGGQSSYEQYF.

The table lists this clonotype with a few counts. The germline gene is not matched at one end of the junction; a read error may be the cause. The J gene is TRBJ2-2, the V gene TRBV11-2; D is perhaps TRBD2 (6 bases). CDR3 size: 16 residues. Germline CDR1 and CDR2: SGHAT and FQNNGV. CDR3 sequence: CASSVRAATNTGGLFF. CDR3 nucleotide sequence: TGTGCCAGCAGCGTGCGGGCTGCCACGAACACCGGGGGGCTGTTTTTT.

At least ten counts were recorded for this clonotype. CDR3 in amino acids: CASRAFEGSYEQYF. The CDR3 DNA reads as TGTGCCAGCAGGGCTTTTGAGGGTTCCTACGAGCAGTACTTC. The chain combines TRBV28 with TRBJ2-7; a weak D match, TRBD2 (5 bases). With 6 bases removed from V and 1 base from J, the gap between germline ends came to 13 bases. The CDR3 spans 14 residues. The V gene's germline CDR1 is MDHEN and CDR2 SYDVKM.

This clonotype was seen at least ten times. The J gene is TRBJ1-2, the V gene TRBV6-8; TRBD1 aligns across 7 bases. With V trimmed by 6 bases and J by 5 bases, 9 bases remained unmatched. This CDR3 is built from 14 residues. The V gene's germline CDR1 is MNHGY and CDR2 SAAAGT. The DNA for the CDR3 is TGTGCCAGCAGGACAGGGAAAGGAGAATATGGCTACACCTTC. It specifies CASRTGKGEYGYTF.

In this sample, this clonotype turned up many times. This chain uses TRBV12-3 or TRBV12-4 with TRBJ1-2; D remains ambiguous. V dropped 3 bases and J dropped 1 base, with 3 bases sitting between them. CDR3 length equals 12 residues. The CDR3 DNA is TGTGCCAGCAGTTTCCTTAACTATGGCTACACCTTC. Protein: CASSFLNYGYTF.

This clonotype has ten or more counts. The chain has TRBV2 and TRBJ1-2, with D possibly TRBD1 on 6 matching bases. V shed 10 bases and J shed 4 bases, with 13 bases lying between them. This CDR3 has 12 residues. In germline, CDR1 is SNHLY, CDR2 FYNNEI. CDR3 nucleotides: TGTGCCACCCAACAGGGCATCTATGGCTACACCTTC. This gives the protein CATQQGIYGYTF.

CDR3 in amino acids: CASTTRVGQPQHF. CDR3 DNA: TGTGCCAGCACCACTCGGGTTGGGCAGCCCCAGCATTTT. This chain links TRBV12-3 or TRBV12-4 with TRBJ1-5, with D hard to call. V lost 7 bases, J lost 7 bases, and 14 bases lay in between. The CDR3 is 13 amino acids.

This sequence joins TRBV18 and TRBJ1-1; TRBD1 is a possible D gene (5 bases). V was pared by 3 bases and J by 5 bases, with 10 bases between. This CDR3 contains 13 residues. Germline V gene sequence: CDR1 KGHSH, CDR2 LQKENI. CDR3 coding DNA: TGTGCCAGCTCACCTGGGACGGCGACTGAAGCTTTCTTT. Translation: CASSPGTATEAFF.